The rows below give T cell receptor beta chains drawn from one sample of a study of control samples from healthy donors and cancer patients. TCRdb's copy holds only in-frame clones and misses some; the assay was immunoSEQ multiplex PCR. The sample yields under 150,000 clones, about 88% seen once. Sequences were obtained from blood. These TCRs come from a woman aged 30 to 39 in good health. The CDR3 runs from the conserved cysteine through the conserved F or W. D genes are given only for firm matches. Clone size is shown for a subset of rows, as once, few, many or a class of expanded clone.

size: -
V: TRBV11-2
J: TRBJ1-6
D: -
DNA: TGTGCCAGCAGCCTACATTCAGACCATTCACCCCTCCACTTT
CDR3: CASSLHSDHSPLHF

size: -
V: TRBV27
J: TRBJ2-7
D: TRBD2
DNA: TGTGCCAGCAGTTCCGCTAGCGGCAGCTCCTACGAGCAGTACTTC
CDR3: CASSSASGSSYEQYF

size: -
V: TRBV3-1/TRBV3-2
J: TRBJ1-2
D: -
DNA: TGTGCCAGCAGCCAAAGTAGGGATGGGGGCTACACCTTC
CDR3: CASSQSRDGGYTF

size: -
V: TRBV3-1/TRBV3-2
J: TRBJ2-5
D: TRBD2
DNA: TGTGCCAGCAGCCTTCGGACTAGCGGGATGGAGACCCAGTACTTC
CDR3: CASSLRTSGMETQYF

size: -
V: TRBV10-1
J: TRBJ1-1
D: -
DNA: TGCGCCAGCAGGGACGGTGGGAACACTGAAGCTTTCTTT
CDR3: CASRDGGNTEAFF

size: -
V: TRBV5-4
J: TRBJ1-6
D: -
DNA: TGTGCCAGCAGCCCTTCCTCAGGCGCCAATTCACCCCTCCACTTT
CDR3: CASSPSSGANSPLHF

size: -
V: TRBV3-1/TRBV3-2
J: TRBJ1-4
D: -
DNA: TGTGCCAGCAGCCAAGTTCGGGAAAAACTGTTTTTT
CDR3: CASSQVREKLFF

size: -
V: TRBV30
J: TRBJ1-6
D: TRBD1
DNA: TGTGCCTGGAGTCCCGATTCGGGACAGAAAAATTCACCCCTCCACTTT
CDR3: CAWSPDSGQKNSPLHF

size: few
V: TRBV27
J: TRBJ2-2
D: -
DNA: TGTGCCAGCAGTCCGGGGGACAGATACACCGGGGAGCTGTTTTTT
CDR3: CASSPGDRYTGELFF

size: -
V: TRBV9
J: TRBJ1-2
D: TRBD1
DNA: TGTGCCAGCAGCGCGGTTACAGGGGGAGCTAACTATGGCTACACCTTC
CDR3: CASSAVTGGANYGYTF

size: -
V: TRBV19
J: TRBJ2-1
D: -
DNA: TGTGGCGTAGGGGAAGGAGGGGGCACTGAGCAGTTCTTC
CDR3: CGVGEGGGTEQFF

size: -
V: TRBV30
J: TRBJ2-2
D: TRBD2
DNA: TGTGCCTGGAGTGAAGGAGCGGGAGGGCCCGGGGAGCTGTTTTTT
CDR3: CAWSEGAGGPGELFF

size: -
V: TRBV7-2
J: TRBJ1-2
D: TRBD1
DNA: TGTGCCAGCAGCTTATTTCAGGGGGACTATGGCTACACCTTC
CDR3: CASSLFQGDYGYTF

size: -
V: TRBV18
J: TRBJ2-3
D: -
DNA: TGTGCCAGCTCACGACCGACTGCGGGCACAGATACGCAGTATTTT
CDR3: CASSRPTAGTDTQYF

size: -
V: TRBV11-2
J: TRBJ2-7
D: -
DNA: TGTGCCAGCAGTTCGGGACTGGGGGAATACGAGCAGTACTTC
CDR3: CASSSGLGEYEQYF

size: -
V: TRBV6-6
J: TRBJ1-1
D: -
DNA: TGTGCCAGCAGCCACGGACAGTATGAAGCTTTCTTT
CDR3: CASSHGQYEAFF

size: -
V: TRBV6-4
J: TRBJ1-2
D: -
DNA: TGTGCCAGCAGTGACCAGGGCTATGGCTACACCTTC
CDR3: CASSDQGYGYTF

size: -
V: TRBV28
J: TRBJ1-1
D: -
DNA: TGTGCCAGCAGTTTAGCCCAGGGTTTAGGGTTCATGAACACTGAAGCTTTCTTT
CDR3: CASSLAQGLGFMNTEAFF

size: once
V: TRBV18
J: TRBJ2-1
D: TRBD1
DNA: TGTGCCAGCTCACCACCCGAGACAGGGGACGAGGGTGAGCAGTTCTTC
CDR3: CASSPPETGDEGEQFF

size: -
V: TRBV6-5
J: TRBJ1-5
D: -
DNA: TGTGCCAGCAGTTACTCGAGGGGGGACCAGCCCCAGCATTTT
CDR3: CASSYSRGDQPQHF

size: -
V: TRBV5-1
J: TRBJ1-3
D: TRBD1
DNA: TGCGCCAGCAGCGCGACAGGGAGAGACGGAAACACCATATATTTT
CDR3: CASSATGRDGNTIYF

size: -
V: TRBV7-2
J: TRBJ2-2
D: -
DNA: TGTGCCAGTCTCTCCACATCGAACACCGGGGAGCTGTTTTTT
CDR3: CASLSTSNTGELFF

size: -
V: TRBV18
J: TRBJ1-1
D: TRBD1
DNA: TGTGCCAGCTCACCCGGACAGGGGAGTGCGACTTTCTTT
CDR3: CASSPGQGSATFF

size: -
V: TRBV25-1
J: TRBJ2-5
D: -
DNA: TGTGCCAGCAGTGCCCCGAATCAAGAGACCCAGTACTTC
CDR3: CASSAPNQETQYF

size: -
V: TRBV30
J: TRBJ2-2
D: -
DNA: TGTGCCTGGAGTGTAGGGACATCAACCGGGGAGCTGTTTTTT
CDR3: CAWSVGTSTGELFF

size: -
V: TRBV4-2
J: TRBJ2-2
D: -
DNA: TGTGCCAGCAGCCAAGATCGAGGAGGGAGTGCCAACACCGGGGAGCTGTTTTTT
CDR3: CASSQDRGGSANTGELFF

size: -
V: TRBV18
J: TRBJ1-1
D: -
DNA: TGTGCCAGCTCACCCTACCGGGGGCGATGGACTGAAGCTTTCTTT
CDR3: CASSPYRGRWTEAFF

size: -
V: TRBV5-4
J: TRBJ2-5
D: TRBD1
DNA: TGTGTTTGCCGGACAGGGGGGCAAGAGACCCAGTACTTC
CDR3: CVCRTGGQETQYF

size: -
V: TRBV11-1
J: TRBJ1-1
D: -
DNA: TGTGCCAGCAGCTTAGAAGGTTTCGGGAACACTGAAGCTTTCTTT
CDR3: CASSLEGFGNTEAFF

size: -
V: TRBV11-1
J: TRBJ2-7
D: TRBD2
DNA: TGTGCCAGCAGCCCGGGGACTAGCGGGACCTACGAGCAGTACTTC
CDR3: CASSPGTSGTYEQYF

size: -
V: TRBV5-5
J: TRBJ1-3
D: -
DNA: TGTGCCAGCAGCTTGGGGACAGCCTCTGGAAACACCATATATTTT
CDR3: CASSLGTASGNTIYF

size: -
V: TRBV11-2
J: TRBJ2-7
D: -
DNA: TGTGCCAGCAGCTTAGATCGCGGCCTGAGGGAGCAGTACTTC
CDR3: CASSLDRGLREQYF

size: -
V: TRBV30
J: TRBJ1-1
D: -
DNA: TGTGCCTGGAGTTCGTGGGCCCGGGTGAACACTGAAGCTTTCTTT
CDR3: CAWSSWARVNTEAFF

size: -
V: TRBV5-1
J: TRBJ2-1
D: -
DNA: TGCGCCAGCAGCCCCCCTTCCGATGAGCAGTTCTTC
CDR3: CASSPPSDEQFF

size: -
V: TRBV29-1
J: TRBJ2-7
D: TRBD1
DNA: TGCAGCGTGGGGACAGGGTCCGACGAGCAGTACTTC
CDR3: CSVGTGSDEQYF

size: once
V: TRBV6-1
J: TRBJ1-3
D: -
DNA: TGTGCCAGCAAGCGCTCTGGAAACACCATATATTTT
CDR3: CASKRSGNTIYF

size: -
V: TRBV7-3
J: TRBJ2-7
D: -
DNA: TGTGCCAGCAGCCCCCTCAATCAGGGCGAGCAGTACTTC
CDR3: CASSPLNQGEQYF

size: -
V: TRBV6-5
J: TRBJ1-5
D: -
DNA: TGTGCCAGCAGGAGACATAATAGCAATCAGCCCCAGCATTTT
CDR3: CASRRHNSNQPQHF

size: -
V: TRBV2
J: TRBJ1-4
D: -
DNA: TGTGCCAGCAGTCAAAATGAGTGGGATGAAAAACTGTTTTTT
CDR3: CASSQNEWDEKLFF

size: -
V: TRBV11-2
J: TRBJ1-1
D: -
DNA: TGTGCCAGCAGCACAGACAGAGGACAGGAAGCTTTCTTT
CDR3: CASSTDRGQEAFF

size: -
V: TRBV10-2
J: TRBJ2-1
D: -
DNA: TGCGCCAGCAGTGCCGCCTACAATGAGCAGTTCTTC
CDR3: CASSAAYNEQFF

size: -
V: TRBV3-1/TRBV3-2
J: TRBJ1-4
D: -
DNA: TGTGCCAGCAGCCATTTAGCCCGGGAAAATAATGAAAAACTGTTTTTT
CDR3: CASSHLARENNEKLFF

size: -
V: TRBV28
J: TRBJ2-1
D: TRBD2
DNA: TGTGCCAGCAGTTTCTCTAGCGGGGTGGGCAATGAGCAGTTCTTC
CDR3: CASSFSSGVGNEQFF

size: -
V: TRBV30
J: TRBJ2-3
D: -
DNA: TGTGCCTGGGCTTTAGGGGAGAGGCCAGATACGCAGTATTTT
CDR3: CAWALGERPDTQYF

size: -
V: TRBV10-1
J: TRBJ1-5
D: -
DNA: TGCGCCAGCAGTGAGTTGTGGGACACTCGGGGCAATCAGCCCCAGCATTTT
CDR3: CASSELWDTRGNQPQHF

size: -
V: TRBV30
J: TRBJ1-3
D: -
DNA: TGTGCCTGGAGTTTGGGGTCCTCTGGAAACACCATATATTTT
CDR3: CAWSLGSSGNTIYF

size: -
V: TRBV3-1/TRBV3-2
J: TRBJ2-7
D: TRBD1
DNA: TGTGCCAGCAGCCAAGATCTGACAGGGGGCGAGCAGTACTTC
CDR3: CASSQDLTGGEQYF

size: -
V: TRBV14
J: TRBJ2-7
D: -
DNA: TGTGCCAGCAGCCGACAGACAGCCAACGCCCTTGGTGAGCAGTACTTC
CDR3: CASSRQTANALGEQYF

size: -
V: TRBV14
J: TRBJ2-1
D: -
DNA: TGTGCCAGCAGCCCGGACTTCAGCTCCTACAATGAGCAGTTCTTC
CDR3: CASSPDFSSYNEQFF

size: -
V: TRBV19
J: TRBJ2-5
D: -
DNA: TGTGCCTCAAAAAAAGGGGAGTTTGGGACCCAGTACTTC
CDR3: CASKKGEFGTQYF

size: once
V: TRBV7-2
J: TRBJ2-2
D: TRBD2
DNA: TGTGCCAGCAGCTCAGAACCGGGACTAGCGCCCGGGGAGCTGTTTTTT
CDR3: CASSSEPGLAPGELFF

size: -
V: TRBV5-1
J: TRBJ2-1
D: -
DNA: TGCGCCAGCAGCTTACAGGGTGGCACCTACAATGAGCAGTTCTTC
CDR3: CASSLQGGTYNEQFF

size: -
V: TRBV2
J: TRBJ1-1
D: -
DNA: TGTGCCAGCAGTAAGCGAGGGTATGAAGCTTTCTTT
CDR3: CASSKRGYEAFF